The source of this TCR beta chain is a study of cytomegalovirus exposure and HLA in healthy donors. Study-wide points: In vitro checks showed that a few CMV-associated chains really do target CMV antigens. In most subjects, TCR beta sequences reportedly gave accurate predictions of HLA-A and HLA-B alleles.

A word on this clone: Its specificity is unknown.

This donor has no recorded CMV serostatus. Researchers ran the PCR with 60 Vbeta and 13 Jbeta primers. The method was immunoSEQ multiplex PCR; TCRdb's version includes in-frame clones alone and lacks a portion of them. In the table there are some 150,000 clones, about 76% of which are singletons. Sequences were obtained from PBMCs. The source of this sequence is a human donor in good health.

CDR3 amino acids: CASSVRDSAYNEQFF. The CDR3 DNA reads as TGTGCCAGTAGCGTCCGGGACAGCGCCTACAATGAGCAGTTCTTC. The rearrangement joins TRBV19 to TRBJ2-1; TRBD1 agrees at 7 bases. The CDR3 length is 15 residues. Trimming removed 6 bases from V and 2 bases from J; junction bases left unmatched: 7. The V gene's germline CDR1 is LNHDA and CDR2 SQIVND (reference sequence).